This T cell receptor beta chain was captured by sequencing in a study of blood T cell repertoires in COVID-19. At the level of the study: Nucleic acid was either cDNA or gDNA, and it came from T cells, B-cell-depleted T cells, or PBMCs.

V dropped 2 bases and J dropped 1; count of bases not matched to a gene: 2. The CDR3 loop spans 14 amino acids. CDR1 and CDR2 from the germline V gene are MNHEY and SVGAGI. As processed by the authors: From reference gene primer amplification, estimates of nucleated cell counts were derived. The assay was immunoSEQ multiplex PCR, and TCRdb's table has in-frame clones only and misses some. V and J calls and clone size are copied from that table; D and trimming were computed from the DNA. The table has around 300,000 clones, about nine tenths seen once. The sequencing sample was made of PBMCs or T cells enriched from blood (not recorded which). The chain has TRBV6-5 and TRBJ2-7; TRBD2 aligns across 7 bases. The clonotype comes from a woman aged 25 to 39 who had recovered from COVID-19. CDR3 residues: CASSYGGESYEQYF. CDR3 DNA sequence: TGTGCCAGCAGTTACGGGGGGGAGTCCTACGAGCAGTACTTC.